The 5 T cell receptor beta chains presented below share a single source sample, sequenced in a study of blood T cell repertoires in COVID-19 (dated by TCRdb to about 2020). Preparation of the library involved the immunoSEQ multiplex PCR assay. Drawn from immuneACCESS, this table holds only the in-frame rearrangements with V and J called that TCRdb kept. Clones are partly lost; checked studies trace under half to an unresolved V gene and leave the rest unexplained. Recorded for this sample are about 260,000 clones; over 75% of them occurred a single time. The ten largest clonotypes hold roughly 13% of the sample. Sequencing used peripheral blood. Receptors originate from a human donor in a cohort sampled during active COVID-19.

The chain combines TRBV3-1 (or the pseudogene TRBV3-2) with TRBJ2-2; no definite D call. This CDR3 contains 16 residues. With 0 bases removed from V and 3 bases from J, the gap between germline ends came to 11 bases. Germline-derived CDR1 and CDR2 are LGHDT and YNNKEL (reference sequence). The CDR3 sequence is CASSQERWRHTGELFF. The CDR3, as DNA: TGTGCCAGCAGCCAAGAACGCTGGCGGCACACCGGGGAGCTGTTTTTT.

V usage is TRBV6-6 and J usage is TRBJ2-4; 7 bases fit TRBD2. V shed 7 bases, J shed 1 base, and the junction held 7 bases outside the gene matches. The CDR3 totals 15 residues. The germline CDR1 and CDR2 sequences are MNHNY and SVGAGI (reference sequence). CDR3 loop: CASKGGASAKNIQYF. Written as DNA, the CDR3 is TGTGCCAGCAAGGGAGGGGCTTCGGCCAAAAACATTCAGTACTTC.

To note about this clone: Other DNA variants within this sample encode the same CDR3. The chain combines TRBV28 with TRBJ2-2; no clear D. This CDR3 region has 12 residues. Trimming pared 2 bases from V and 5 bases from J, leaving 3 bases between. CDR1 MDHEN and CDR2 SYDVKM come from the germline V gene. The CDR3 region is CASSLLTGELFF. As DNA, the CDR3 is TGTGCCAGCAGTTTACTAACCGGGGAGCTGTTTTTT.

This clone occurred a few times. CDR3 coding DNA: TGTGCCAGCAGCTTCGCAACAGGTCCTAACTATGGCTACACCTTC. Translated, it gives CASSFATGPNYGYTF. The gene calls are TRBV7-9 and TRBJ1-2; possibly TRBD1 for D (5 bases). The CDR3 sequence is 15 residues long. V lost 3 bases and J 0 bases, leaving 11 bases between the germline ends. Germline assignment: CDR1 SEHNR and CDR2 FQNEAQ (reference sequence). Full variable domain (rest looked up from reference TRBV7-9 and TRBJ1-2): DTGVSQNPRHKITKRGQNVTFRCDPISEHNRLYWYRQTLGQGPEFLTYFQNEAQLEKSRLLSDRFSAERPKGSFSTLEIQRTEQGDSAMYLCASSFATGPNYGYTFGSGTRLTVV.

The V gene is TRBV9, the J gene TRBJ2-5; D remains ambiguous. Germline V CDR1 and CDR2: SGDLS, YYNGEE. CDR3 size: 11 residues. V was clipped by 2 bases and J by 4 bases, with 3 bases between them. The CDR3 protein is CASSVSETQYF. The CDR3 region has the DNA TGTGCCAGCAGCGTCTCAGAGACCCAGTACTTC. The full variable domain, completed using reference TRBV9 and TRBJ2-5, is DSGVTQTPKHLITATGQRVTLRCSPRSGDLSVYWYQQSLDQGLQFLIQYYNGEERAKGNILERFSAQQFPDLHSELNLSSLELGDSALYFCASSVSETQYFGPGTRLLVL.